This T cell receptor beta chain appears in the sequencing data of a study of blood T cells in healthy people across ages. General study results and limits: Diversity was higher, and naive CD4+ cells more numerous, in long-lived donors than in aged donors.

Using a J-beta primer mix together with a sample-barcoded 5' primer, a second PCR was run for about 6 to 12 cycles. TCRdb reprocessed the 5' RACE reads via MiXCR and lists one record per CDR3 protein. Among 1.5 million to 2 million distinct CDR3 sequences listed, about 31% were seen once. This CDR3 is built from 15 residues. Losses at the gene ends were 2 bases for V and 5 bases for J; bases not matched to a gene: 7. CDR1 and CDR2 from the germline V gene are SGHVS and FQNEAQ. This clonotype was observed a handful of times. Antigen unknown. Input material: blood. V is TRBV7-8 and J is TRBJ2-7; 9 bases fit TRBD1. The TCR comes from a woman aged 30 to 39 in good health. CDR3: CASSLPGQGFNEQYF. The CDR3 DNA reads TGTGCCAGCAGCTTACCGGGACAGGGTTTCAACGAGCAGTACTTC.